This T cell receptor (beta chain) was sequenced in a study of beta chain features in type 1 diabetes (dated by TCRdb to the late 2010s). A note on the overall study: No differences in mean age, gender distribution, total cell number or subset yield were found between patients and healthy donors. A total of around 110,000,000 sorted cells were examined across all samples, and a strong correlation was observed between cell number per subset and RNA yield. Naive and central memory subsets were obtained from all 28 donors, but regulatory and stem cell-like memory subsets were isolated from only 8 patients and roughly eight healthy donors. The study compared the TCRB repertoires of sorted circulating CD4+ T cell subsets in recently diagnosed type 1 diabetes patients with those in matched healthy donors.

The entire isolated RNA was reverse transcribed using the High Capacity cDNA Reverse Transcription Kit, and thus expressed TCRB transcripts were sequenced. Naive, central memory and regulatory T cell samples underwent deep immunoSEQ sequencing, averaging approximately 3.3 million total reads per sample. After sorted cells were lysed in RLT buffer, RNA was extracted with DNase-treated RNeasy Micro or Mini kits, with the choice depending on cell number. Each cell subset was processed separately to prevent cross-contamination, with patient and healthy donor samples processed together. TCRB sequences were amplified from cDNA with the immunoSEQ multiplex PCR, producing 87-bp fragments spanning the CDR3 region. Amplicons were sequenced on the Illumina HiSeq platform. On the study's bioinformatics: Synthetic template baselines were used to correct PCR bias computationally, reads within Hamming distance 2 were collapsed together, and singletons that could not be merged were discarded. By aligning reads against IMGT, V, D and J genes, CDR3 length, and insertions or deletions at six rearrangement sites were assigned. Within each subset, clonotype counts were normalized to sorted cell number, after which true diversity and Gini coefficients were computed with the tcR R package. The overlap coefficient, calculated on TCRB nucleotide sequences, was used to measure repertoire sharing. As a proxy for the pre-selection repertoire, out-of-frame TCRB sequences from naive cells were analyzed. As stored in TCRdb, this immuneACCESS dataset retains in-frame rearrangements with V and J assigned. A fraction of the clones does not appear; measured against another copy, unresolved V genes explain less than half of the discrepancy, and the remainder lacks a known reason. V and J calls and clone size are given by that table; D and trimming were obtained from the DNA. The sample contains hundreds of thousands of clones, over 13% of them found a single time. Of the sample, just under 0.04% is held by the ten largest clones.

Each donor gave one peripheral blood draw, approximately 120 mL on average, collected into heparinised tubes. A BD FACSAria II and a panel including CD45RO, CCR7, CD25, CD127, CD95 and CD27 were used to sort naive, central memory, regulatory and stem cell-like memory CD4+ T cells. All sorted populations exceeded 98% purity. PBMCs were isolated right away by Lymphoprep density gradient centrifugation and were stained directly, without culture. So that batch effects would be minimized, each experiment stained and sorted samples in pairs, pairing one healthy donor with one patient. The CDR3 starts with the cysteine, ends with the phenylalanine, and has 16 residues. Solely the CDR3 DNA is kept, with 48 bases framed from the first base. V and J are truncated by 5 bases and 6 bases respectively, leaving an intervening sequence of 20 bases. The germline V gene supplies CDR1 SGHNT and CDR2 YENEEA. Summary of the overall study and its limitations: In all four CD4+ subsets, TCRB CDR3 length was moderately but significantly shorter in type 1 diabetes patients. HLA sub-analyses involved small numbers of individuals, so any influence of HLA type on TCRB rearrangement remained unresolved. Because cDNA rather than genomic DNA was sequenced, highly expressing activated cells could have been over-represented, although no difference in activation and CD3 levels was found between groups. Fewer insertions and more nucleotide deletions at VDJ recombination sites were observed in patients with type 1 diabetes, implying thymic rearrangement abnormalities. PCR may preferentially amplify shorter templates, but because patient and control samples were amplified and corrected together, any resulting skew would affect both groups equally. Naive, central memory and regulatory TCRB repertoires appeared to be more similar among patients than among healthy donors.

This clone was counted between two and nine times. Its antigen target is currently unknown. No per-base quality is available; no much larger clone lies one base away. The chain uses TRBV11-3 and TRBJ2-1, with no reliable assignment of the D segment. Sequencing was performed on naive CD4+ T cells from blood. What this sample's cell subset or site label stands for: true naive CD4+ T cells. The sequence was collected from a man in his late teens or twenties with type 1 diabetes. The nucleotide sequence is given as TGTGCCAGCAGCCCCGGCCGGGCAAAAACGGCCAATGAGCAGTTCTTC. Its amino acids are CASSPGRAKTANEQFF.